This T cell receptor beta chain originates from a study of blood T cell repertoires in COVID-19. Turning to the study itself: Both acute and convalescent COVID-19 samples were obtained from the United States, Italy and Spain.

Germline CDR1 is MNHNS and CDR2 is SASEGT. Trimming stripped 1 base from V and 9 bases from J, with 16 bases between. This CDR3 has 15 residues. Measured with immunoSEQ multiplex PCR; TCRdb has only the in-frame clones, and not every one. Of over 55,000 clones listed, about 80% are singletons. Source material: peripheral blood. The source is a woman at least 80 years old with acute or convalescent COVID-19. This chain connects TRBV6-1 to TRBJ1-3; D unclear. The CDR3: CASSEVGAGAGTIYF. In nucleotides, the CDR3 is TGTGCCAGCAGTGAAGTAGGTGCGGGTGCGGGCACCATATATTTT.